These 31 T cell receptor beta chains originate from one sample sequenced in a study of tumor T cells in aggressive B-cell lymphoma. Clones were read by immunoSEQ multiplex PCR, and TCRdb kept only the in-frame ones, dropping some. Altogether about 7,900 clones are present, approximately 82% being singletons, with the ten largest covering under 5.5%. The sample taken for sequencing was tumor tissue. These receptor sequences come from an adult with diffuse large B cell lymphoma.

The chain links TRBV4-3 to TRBJ2-7, with 10 bases matching TRBD1. The CDR3 is made up of 15 amino acids. Germline trimming cut 2 bases from V and 0 bases from J; bases unmatched to any gene: 1. Germline values: CDR1 LGHNA, CDR2 YSLEER. CDR3 sequence reads: CASSQRTGGSYEQYF. CDR3 sequence (DNA): TGCGCCAGCAGCCAAAGGACAGGGGGCTCCTACGAGCAGTACTTC.

The CDR3 sequence is CATRLYRDRNGYTF. CDR3 bases: TGTGCCACCAGGTTATACCGGGACAGGAATGGCTACACCTTC. V is TRBV15 and J is TRBJ1-2; 8 bases align to TRBD1. The V gene's germline CDR1 is LNHNV and CDR2 YYDKDF (reference sequence). V dropped 6 bases and J dropped 6; count of bases not matched to a gene: 9. The CDR3 has 14 amino acids.

This clone was seen only once. The gene calls are TRBV7-3 and TRBJ2-7, with TRBD2 matching 7 bases. CDR1 and CDR2 from the germline V gene are SGHTA and FQGTGA. The CDR3 is made up of 15 amino acids. V dropped 3 bases and J dropped 0; count of bases not matched to a gene: 5. The CDR3 here is CASSLGLQSSYEQYF. In DNA form, the CDR3 reads TGTGCCAGCAGCTTGGGACTACAAAGCTCCTACGAGCAGTACTTC.

This sequence joins TRBV7-8 and TRBJ2-5, with no clear D. Germline assignment: CDR1 SGHVS and CDR2 FQNEAQ. The CDR3 is 15 amino acids. The V end was cut by 6 bases, the J end by 4 bases, with 18 bases between. The CDR3 sequence: CASSLHSRRGETQYF. Here the CDR3 DNA reads TGTGCCAGCAGTTTGCACTCTCGGCGAGGAGAGACCCAGTACTTC.

The chain links TRBV7-2 to TRBJ2-5; D possibly corresponds to TRBD2 (5 bases). The V and J ends lost 5 bases and 5 bases respectively, with 12 bases between them. This CDR3 spans 13 amino acids. Looked up from germline, CDR1 is SGHTA and CDR2 is FQGNSA. The CDR3, as DNA: TGTGCCAGCAGCCGAGGGATTGGGGAGACCCAGTACTTC. This translates into CASSRGIGETQYF. Full variable domain (rest looked up from reference TRBV7-2 and TRBJ2-5): GAGVSQSPSNKVTEKGKDVELRCDPISGHTALYWYRQSLGQGLEFLIYFQGNSAPDKSGLPSDRFSAERTGGSVSTLTIQRTQQEDSAVYLCASSRGIGETQYFGPGTRLLVL.

The CDR3 sequence is CASSLGASVQYEQYF. As DNA, the CDR3 is TGTGCCAGCAGCTTGGGGGCTAGCGTTCAGTACGAGCAGTACTTC. The chain couples TRBV5-4 to TRBJ2-5; D is possibly TRBD2 (6 bases). The J call may be in error: the DNA end matches TRBJ2-7 better. CDR1 and CDR2 from the germline V gene are SGHNT and YYREEE (reference sequence). CDR3 length: 15 amino acids.

V and J are TRBV15 and TRBJ2-5; D gene ambiguous. Trimming cost V 1 base and J 3 bases, with 6 bases left between them. The length of the CDR3 is 13 residues. Germline V CDR1 and CDR2: LNHNV, YYDKDF (reference sequence). CDR3 in DNA: TGTGCCACCAGCAGAGGAGCAAAAGAGACCCAGTACTTC. Translating it yields CATSRGAKETQYF.

V is TRBV28 and J is TRBJ1-5; D may be TRBD1 (6 bases). Germline assignment: CDR1 MDHEN and CDR2 SYDVKM. The CDR3 has 14 residues. V was clipped by 6 bases and J by 5 bases, with 14 bases between them. The chain's CDR3 is CASRRTAIDQPQHF. The CDR3 DNA sequence: TGTGCCAGCAGGCGGACAGCCATTGATCAGCCCCAGCATTTT.

The V gene is TRBV4-3, the J gene TRBJ2-5; D remains ambiguous. The J call may not be correct, given that the DNA end is closer to TRBJ2-7. This CDR3 is 14 amino acids long. Germline lookup yields CDR1 LGHNA and CDR2 YSLEER. Written as DNA, the CDR3 is TGCGCCAGCAGCCAAATTGTTCGCGGCTACGAGCAGTACTTC. Translating gives CASSQIVRGYEQYF.

In the case of this clone: A read error may produce the germline difference seen at one junction end. The chain has TRBV27 and TRBJ2-7; 8 nucleotides align to TRBD1. Germline V gene sequence: CDR1 MNHEY, CDR2 SMNVEV (reference sequence). The CDR3 contains 15 residues. The CDR3 sequence: CANSPRDRSSYEQYF. CDR3 nucleotides: TGTGCCAACAGTCCCCGGGACAGGAGTTCCTACGAGCAGTACTTC.

This clone appeared once. The chain has TRBV18 and TRBJ2-1, with D maybe TRBD1 (5 bases). The germline V gene encodes CDR1 KGHSH and CDR2 LQKENI. CDR3 length: 15 residues. V was shortened by 4 bases and J by 4 bases, with 14 bases between the two germline ends. Here the CDR3 reads CASSRTGARYNEQFF. CDR3 DNA sequence: TGTGCCAGCTCACGAACAGGCGCCAGGTACAATGAGCAGTTCTTC.

The chain couples TRBV7-9 to TRBJ2-7; weak D call: TRBD2 (7 bases). From germline, CDR1 is SEHNR and CDR2 FQNEAQ (reference sequence). This CDR3 spans 15 amino acids. Trimming cost V 4 bases and J 0 bases, with 13 bases left between them. The CDR3 coding sequence is TGTGCCAGCAGCTCGCGGGGAGGGGGCTCCTACGAGCAGTACTTC. Amino acids: CASSSRGGGSYEQYF. The full variable domain, with the rest looked up from reference TRBV7-9 and TRBJ2-7, is DTGVSQNPRHKITKRGQNVTFRCDPISEHNRLYWYRQTLGQGPEFLTYFQNEAQLEKSRLLSDRFSAERPKGSFSTLEIQRTEQGDSAMYLCASSSRGGGSYEQYFGPGTRLTVT.

Turning to this clone: A read error may produce the germline difference seen at one junction end. The chain recombines TRBV2 with TRBJ1-2; 7 bases are a match to TRBD1. Germline V CDR1 and CDR2: SNHLY, FYNNEI. CDR3 size: 15 residues. The CDR3 is CASSEGYRGGYDYTF. CDR3 DNA sequence: TGTGCCAGCAGTGAAGGGTACAGGGGAGGATATGACTACACCTTC.

The rearrangement joins TRBV5-4 to TRBJ2-5; D may be TRBD1 (6 bases). The J call may be mistaken, given a closer DNA end match to TRBJ2-7. The germline V gene has CDR1 SGHNT and CDR2 YYREEE (reference sequence). The length of the CDR3 is 12 residues. CDR3 amino acids: CASSYRVGEQYF. The CDR3 DNA reads TGTGCCAGCAGCTACAGGGTTGGCGAGCAGTACTTC.

This clone has only a few counts. This rearrangement joins TRBV28 to TRBJ2-7; 7 nucleotides agree with TRBD1. J lost 3 bases, V lost 4 bases, and 12 bases had no gene match. The length of the CDR3 is 16 residues. CDR1 and CDR2 (germline): MDHEN, SYDVKM. CDR3 in DNA: TGTGCCAGCAGTTCCTGGGACAGAACCAACGACTACGAGCAGTACTTC. It specifies CASSSWDRTNDYEQYF.

This clone was seen a handful of times. The CDR3 spells CASSLIAGSSYEQYF. In nucleotides, the CDR3 is TGTGCCAGCAGCTTAATAGCGGGAAGCTCCTACGAGCAGTACTTC. The chain carries TRBV7-6 and TRBJ2-7, with 8 bases that match TRBD2. The CDR3 consists of 15 residues. V shed 2 bases, J shed 0 bases, and the junction held 3 bases outside the gene matches. Germline-derived CDR1 and CDR2 are SGHVS and FNYEAQ.

The chain recombines TRBV7-8 with TRBJ2-1, with D maybe TRBD2 (6 bases). The ends were cut back, 1 base at V and 6 bases at J, with 13 bases in the middle. The germline V gene encodes CDR1 SGHVS and CDR2 FQNEAQ. The CDR3 extends over 15 amino acids. The CDR3: CASSLGGRISNEQFF. CDR3 sequence (DNA): TGTGCCAGCAGCTTAGGTGGGAGGATTTCCAATGAGCAGTTCTTC.

This clone has just a few counts. DNA for the CDR3: TGTGCCAGCAGCTTTAGCGGGAGGGCGTACAATGAGCAGTTCTTC. It translates to CASSFSGRAYNEQFF. The J gene is TRBJ2-1, the V gene TRBV5-6, with 11 bases fitting TRBD2. V was clipped by 2 bases and J by 4 bases; unmatched bases: 2. This CDR3 has 15 amino acids. CDR1 and CDR2 from the germline V gene are SGHDT and YYEEEE.

The rearrangement joins TRBV9 to TRBJ1-5; the match to TRBD1 covers 7 bases. The ends lost 4 bases at V and 7 bases at J; junction bases unmatched: 8. Germline-derived CDR1 and CDR2 are SGDLS and YYNGEE. The CDR3 sequence is 14 residues long. CDR3 residues: CASSRQGNWQPQHF. The CDR3 DNA reads TGTGCCAGCAGCCGACAGGGCAATTGGCAGCCCCAGCATTTT.

The V and J genes are TRBV9 and TRBJ2-1; D may be TRBD1 (6 bases). Germline V lookup: CDR1 SGDLS, CDR2 YYNGEE. V was cut by 4 bases and J by 0 bases, with 14 bases left in between. There are 16 residues in the CDR3. The CDR3 is CASSTLGGSSYNEQFF. Written as DNA, the CDR3 is TGTGCCAGCAGCACACTAGGGGGAAGCTCCTACAATGAGCAGTTCTTC.

The chain combines TRBV5-1 with TRBJ1-1; tentative D call: TRBD1 (5 bases). The CDR3 is 13 amino acids. Germline assignment: CDR1 SGHRS and CDR2 YFSETQ. V lost 3 bases and J 3 bases, leaving 9 bases between the germline ends. CDR3 coding DNA: TGCGCCAGCAGCTCACCCAGGGACACTGAAGCTTTCTTT. This codes for CASSSPRDTEAFF.

J is TRBJ1-4 and V is TRBV28; 9 positions agree with TRBD1. Unmatched junction bases numbered 5, after V lost 2 bases and J lost 4 bases. CDR1 MDHEN and CDR2 SYDVKM come from the germline V gene. The CDR3 is made up of 16 amino acids. The CDR3 sequence: CASSLNRGPINEKLFF. In DNA form, the CDR3 reads TGTGCCAGCAGTTTAAACAGGGGGCCGATTAATGAAAAACTGTTTTTT.

This clone was seen a handful of times. The J gene is TRBJ1-1, the V gene TRBV14; D not resolved. The germline V gene encodes CDR1 SGHDN and CDR2 FVKESK. Trimming shortened V by 3 bases and J by 3 bases, and 8 bases separated the two germline ends. The CDR3 sequence is 13 residues long. CDR3: CASSQYSYTEAFF. Here the CDR3 DNA reads TGTGCCAGCAGCCAGTACAGCTACACTGAAGCTTTCTTT.

The chain uses TRBV30 and TRBJ1-6; TRBD1 is a possible D gene (6 bases). The CDR3 is 16 residues long. The ends were cut back, 0 bases at V and 2 bases at J, with 11 bases in the middle. Germline V gives CDR1 GTSNPN, CDR2 SVGIG (reference sequence). The CDR3 spells CAWSVLGATYNSPLHF. The CDR3 DNA reads TGTGCCTGGAGTGTATTGGGGGCAACCTATAATTCACCCCTCCACTTT.

This clone was seen just once. J is TRBJ1-3 and V is TRBV7-9; 11 bases match TRBD1. Per germline, CDR1 SEHNR and CDR2 FQNEAQ (reference sequence). The ends lost 5 bases at V and 1 base at J; junction bases unmatched: 7. The CDR3 sequence is 17 residues long. The CDR3 loop reads CASSPPGTGGSGNTIYF. The CDR3 coding sequence is TGTGCCAGCAGCCCCCCCGGGACAGGGGGATCTGGAAACACCATATATTTT.

The gene calls are TRBV7-9 and TRBJ2-7, with 10 bases lining up with TRBD2. V lost 2 bases, J lost 4 bases, and 2 bases stayed unmatched. The germline V gene has CDR1 SEHNR and CDR2 FQNEAQ (reference sequence). CDR3 length equals 14 residues. The CDR3 region has the DNA TGTGCCAGCAGCTTAACTAGCGGGACATACGAGCAGTACTTC. Translating it yields CASSLTSGTYEQYF.

The chain is built from TRBV6-1 and TRBJ1-1; the D is unclear. Germline CDR1 reads MNHNS; CDR2 reads SASEGT. This CDR3 is 15 amino acids long. V was shortened by 4 bases and J by 2 bases, with 14 bases between the two germline ends. CDR3 in amino acids: CASSAERGLNTEAFF. CDR3 nucleotide sequence: TGTGCCAGCAGTGCCGAACGTGGCCTTAACACTGAAGCTTTCTTT.

The gene calls are TRBV9 and TRBJ2-3, with 8 nucleotides matching TRBD2. J was trimmed by 2 bases and V by 6 bases; bases with no gene match: 5. Germline assignment: CDR1 SGDLS and CDR2 YYNGEE. The CDR3 extends over 14 amino acids. DNA of the CDR3: TGTGCCAGCACCCCGGGACTAGACACAGATACGCAGTATTTT. The encoded protein is CASTPGLDTDTQYF.

V gene TRBV19 combines with J gene TRBJ2-3; 7 bases match TRBD2. The V and J ends lost 5 bases and 2 bases, in that order; junction bases with no gene match: 4. Germline V CDR1 and CDR2: LNHDA, SQIVND (reference sequence). The CDR3 is 14 residues long. CDR3 nucleotides: TGTGCCAGTAGTTTCGGGGGGTACACAGATACGCAGTATTTT. Translating gives CASSFGGYTDTQYF.

This clone was counted once. The sample holds other DNA sequences that translate to the same CDR3. V usage is TRBV6-1 and J usage is TRBJ2-7; D is unresolved. Germline CDR1 MNHNS, CDR2 SASEGT. The CDR3 extends over 14 amino acids. The V and J ends lost 5 bases and 7 bases respectively, with 18 bases between them. CDR3 nucleotide sequence: TGTGCCAGCAGTTCCACCTTACGGAGAGAAGAGCAGTACTTC. Encoded protein: CASSSTLRREEQYF.

About this clone itself: At one end, the junction sequence differs from germline, possibly due to a read error. This sample includes further DNA sequences coding for the same CDR3. The CDR3 coding sequence is TGTGCCAGCAGCTTAACGGACTACCAAGAGACCCAATACTTC. This encodes CASSLTDYQETQYF. V is TRBV7-9 and J is TRBJ2-5, with TRBD2 as a possible D gene (6 bases). The CDR3 spans 14 residues. The germline V gene encodes CDR1 SEHNR and CDR2 FQNEAQ (reference sequence).